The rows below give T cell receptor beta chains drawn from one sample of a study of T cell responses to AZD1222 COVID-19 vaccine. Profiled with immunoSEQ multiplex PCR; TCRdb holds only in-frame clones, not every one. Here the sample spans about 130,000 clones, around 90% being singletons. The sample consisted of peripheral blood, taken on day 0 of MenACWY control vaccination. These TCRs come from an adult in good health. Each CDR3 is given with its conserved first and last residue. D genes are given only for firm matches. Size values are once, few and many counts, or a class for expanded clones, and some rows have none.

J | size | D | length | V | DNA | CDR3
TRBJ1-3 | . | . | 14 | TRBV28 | TGTGCCAGCAATGGAGACGGATCTGGAAACACCATATATTTT | CASNGDGSGNTIYF
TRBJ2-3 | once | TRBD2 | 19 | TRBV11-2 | TGTGCCAGCAGCTTAGATTTCGTCCGGACTAGCGGGGGATCGGATACGCAGTATTTT | CASSLDFVRTSGGSDTQYF
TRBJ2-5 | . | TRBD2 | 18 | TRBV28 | TGTGCCAGCAGTTTGAACCCGGGACTAGCGTATGGGGGGGAGACCCAGTACTTC | CASSLNPGLAYGGETQYF
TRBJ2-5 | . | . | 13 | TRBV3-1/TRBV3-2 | TGTGCCAGCAGCCACCGGTTTTTGAAGACCCAGTACTTC | CASSHRFLKTQYF
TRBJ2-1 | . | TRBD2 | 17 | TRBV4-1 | TGCGCCAGCAGCCAAGATTTGAGCGGGGTCTCCTACAATGAGCAGTTCTTC | CASSQDLSGVSYNEQFF
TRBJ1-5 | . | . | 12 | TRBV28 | TGTGCCAGCAGCCCGCCGAATCAGCCCCAGCATTTT | CASSPPNQPQHF
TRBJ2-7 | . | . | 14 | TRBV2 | TGTGCCAGCAGTGAGGTTGAGACAACCTACGAGCAGTACTTC | CASSEVETTYEQYF
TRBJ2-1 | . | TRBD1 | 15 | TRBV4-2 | TGTGCCAGCAGCCGAGAGGGACAGCCTGACAATGAGCAGTTCTTC | CASSREGQPDNEQFF
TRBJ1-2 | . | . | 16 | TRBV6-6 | TGTGCCAGCAGTTACGATACAGCGTTCACTAACTATGGCTACACCTTC | CASSYDTAFTNYGYTF
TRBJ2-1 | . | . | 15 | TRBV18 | TGTGCCAGCTCACTATCGACTAGTTCCTACAATGAGCAGTTCTTC | CASSLSTSSYNEQFF
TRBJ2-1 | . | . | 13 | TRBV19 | TGTGCCACATCTCTAGCGACCTACAATGAGCAGTTCTTC | CATSLATYNEQFF
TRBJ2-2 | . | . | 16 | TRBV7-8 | TGTGCCAGCAAAAAACAAGGTTTCGCGAACACCGGGGAGCTGTTTTTT | CASKKQGFANTGELFF
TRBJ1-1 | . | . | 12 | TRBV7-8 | TGTGCCAGCACCCGCGGACAGACCGAAGCTTTCTTT | CASTRGQTEAFF
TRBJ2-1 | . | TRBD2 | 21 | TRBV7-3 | TGTGCCAGCAGCTTAACTTTGGGACCGTGGACTAGCGGGAAACGTTACAATGAGCAGTTCTTC | CASSLTLGPWTSGKRYNEQFF
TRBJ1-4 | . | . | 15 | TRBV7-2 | TGTGCCAGCAGCTTACGGAACAGACCAAATGAAAAACTGTTTTTT | CASSLRNRPNEKLFF
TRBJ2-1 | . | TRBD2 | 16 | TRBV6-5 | TGTGCCAGCAGTTACGGGGGACTAGCGGGAGCTCATGAGCAGTTCTTC | CASSYGGLAGAHEQFF
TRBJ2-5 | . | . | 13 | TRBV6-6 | TGTGCCAGCAGTTACGAAGCCCGGGGGACCCAGTACTTC | CASSYEARGTQYF
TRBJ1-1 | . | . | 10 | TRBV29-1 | TGCAGCGTCCGCGCCGGAGGAGCTTTCTTT | CSVRAGGAFF
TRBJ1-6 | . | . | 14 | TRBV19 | TGTGCCAGTAAGGAGGGGGGAGGAAATTCACCCCTCCACTTT | CASKEGGGNSPLHF
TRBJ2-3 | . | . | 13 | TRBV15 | TGTGCCACCACTCAGGGGGGAACAGATACGCAGTATTTT | CATTQGGTDTQYF
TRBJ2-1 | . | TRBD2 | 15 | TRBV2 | TGTGCCAGCAGTGAGGGACTAGCGGGTTACAATGAGCAGTTCTTC | CASSEGLAGYNEQFF
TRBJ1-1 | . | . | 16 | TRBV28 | TGTGCCAGCAGTTTCTCGCGGAAGGGGGGAAACACTGAAGCTTTCTTT | CASSFSRKGGNTEAFF
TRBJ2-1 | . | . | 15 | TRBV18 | TGTGCCAGCTCACCACTGTCTAGCTCCTACAATGAGCAGTTCTTC | CASSPLSSSYNEQFF
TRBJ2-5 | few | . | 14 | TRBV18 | TGTGCCAGCCACGCCGGGACACTTGAAGAGACCCAGTACTTC | CASHAGTLEETQYF
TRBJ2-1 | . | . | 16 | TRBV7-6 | TGTGCCAGCAGCCGTAGGGGCGTTGAAGATTACAATGAGCAGTTCTTC | CASSRRGVEDYNEQFF
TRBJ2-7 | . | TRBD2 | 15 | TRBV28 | TGTGCCAGCAGTCCGCCTAGCGGGGGTGCTTACGAGCAGTACTTC | CASSPPSGGAYEQYF
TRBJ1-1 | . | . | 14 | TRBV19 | TGTGCCAGTAGACTACACGGGACGAACACTGAAGCTTTCTTT | CASRLHGTNTEAFF
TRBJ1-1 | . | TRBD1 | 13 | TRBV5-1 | TGCGCCAGCAGGGGACAGGGAAAAACTGAAGCTTTCTTT | CASRGQGKTEAFF
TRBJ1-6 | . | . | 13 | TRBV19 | TGTGCCAGTAGTATCGGGTATAATTCACCCCTCCACTTT | CASSIGYNSPLHF
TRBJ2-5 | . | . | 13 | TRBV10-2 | TGCGCCACCCGCCTGGGTGGCCAAGAGACCCAGTACTTC | CATRLGGQETQYF
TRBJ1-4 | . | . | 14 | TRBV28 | TGTGCCAGCGCCGGCGGAGCAACTAATGAAAAACTGTTTTTT | CASAGGATNEKLFF
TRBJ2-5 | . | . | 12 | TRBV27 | TGTGCCAGTCAGGGGGGGCCCGAGACCCAGTACTTC | CASQGGPETQYF
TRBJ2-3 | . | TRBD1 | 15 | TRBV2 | TGTGCCAGCAAAAAACAGGGGGCCGGCACAGATACGCAGTATTTT | CASKKQGAGTDTQYF
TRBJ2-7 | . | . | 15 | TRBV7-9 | TGTGCCAGCAGCTTAGTCGTATCAGGGAGGAATGAGCAGTACTTC | CASSLVVSGRNEQYF
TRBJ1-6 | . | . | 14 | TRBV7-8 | TGTGCCAGCAGCTTAGGGGGTGGGGGTCTAGCCCTCCACTTT | CASSLGGGGLALHF
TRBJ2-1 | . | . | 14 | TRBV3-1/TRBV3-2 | TGTGCCAGCAGCCAAGCGGCGGGGGCGCTTGAGCAGTTCTTC | CASSQAAGALEQFF
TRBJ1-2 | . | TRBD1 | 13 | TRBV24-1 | TGTGCCACCAGCGACAGGGACCGCTATGGCTACACCTTC | CATSDRDRYGYTF